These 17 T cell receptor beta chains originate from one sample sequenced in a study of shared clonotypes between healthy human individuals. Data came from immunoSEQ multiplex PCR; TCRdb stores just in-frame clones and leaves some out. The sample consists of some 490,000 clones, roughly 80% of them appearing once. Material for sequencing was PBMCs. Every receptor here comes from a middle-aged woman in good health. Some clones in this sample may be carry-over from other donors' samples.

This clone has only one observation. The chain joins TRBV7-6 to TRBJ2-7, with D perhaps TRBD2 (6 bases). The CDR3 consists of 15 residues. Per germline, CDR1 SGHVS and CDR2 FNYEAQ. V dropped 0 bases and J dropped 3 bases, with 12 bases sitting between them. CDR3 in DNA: TGTGCCAGCAGCTTAGCGCCTAGCGTAAACTACGAGCAGTACTTC. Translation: CASSLAPSVNYEQYF. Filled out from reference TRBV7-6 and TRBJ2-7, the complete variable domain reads GAGVSQSPRYKVTKRGQDVALRCDPISGHVSLYWYRQALGQGPEFLTYFNYEAQQDKSGLPNDRFSAERPEGSISTLTIQRTEQRDSAMYRCASSLAPSVNYEQYFGPGTRLTVT.

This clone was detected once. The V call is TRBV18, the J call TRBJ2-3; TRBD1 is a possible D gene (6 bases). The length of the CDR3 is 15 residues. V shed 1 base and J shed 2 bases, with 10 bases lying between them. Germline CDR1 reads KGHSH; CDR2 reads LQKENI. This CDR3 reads CASSPRPGATDTQYF. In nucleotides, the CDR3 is TGTGCCAGCTCACCACGGCCAGGGGCCACAGATACGCAGTATTTT.

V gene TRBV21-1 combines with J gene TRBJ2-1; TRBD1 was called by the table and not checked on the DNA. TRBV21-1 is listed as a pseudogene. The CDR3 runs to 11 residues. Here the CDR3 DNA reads TGTGCCAGCAGCAAGTCATATGAGCAGTTCTTC. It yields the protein CASSKSYEQFF.

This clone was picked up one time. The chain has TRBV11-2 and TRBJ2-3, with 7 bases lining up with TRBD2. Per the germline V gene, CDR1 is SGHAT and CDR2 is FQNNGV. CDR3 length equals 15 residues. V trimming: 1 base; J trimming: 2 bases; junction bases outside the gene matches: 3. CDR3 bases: TGTGCCAGCAGCTTAGGGGGAGGGGTCACAGATACGCAGTATTTT. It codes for CASSLGGGVTDTQYF.

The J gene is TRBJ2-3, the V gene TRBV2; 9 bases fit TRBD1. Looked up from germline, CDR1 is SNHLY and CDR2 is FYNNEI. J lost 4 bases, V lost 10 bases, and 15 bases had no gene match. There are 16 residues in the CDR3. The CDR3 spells CATTLPGQGTADTQYF. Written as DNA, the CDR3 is TGTGCCACTACGCTCCCGGGACAGGGTACCGCAGATACGCAGTATTTT. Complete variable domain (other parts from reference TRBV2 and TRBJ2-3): EPEVTQTPSHQVTQMGQEVILRCVPISNHLYFYWYRQILGQKVEFLVSFYNNEISEKSEIFDDQFSVERPDGSNFTLKIRSTKLEDSAMYFCATTLPGQGTADTQYFGPGTRLTVL.

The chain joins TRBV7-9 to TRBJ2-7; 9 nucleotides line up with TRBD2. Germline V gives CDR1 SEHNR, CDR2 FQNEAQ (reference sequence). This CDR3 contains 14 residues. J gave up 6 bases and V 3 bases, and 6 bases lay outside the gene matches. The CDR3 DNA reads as TGTGCCAGCAGCTTTAGCGGGAGCCAAACCGAGCAGTACTTC. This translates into CASSFSGSQTEQYF.

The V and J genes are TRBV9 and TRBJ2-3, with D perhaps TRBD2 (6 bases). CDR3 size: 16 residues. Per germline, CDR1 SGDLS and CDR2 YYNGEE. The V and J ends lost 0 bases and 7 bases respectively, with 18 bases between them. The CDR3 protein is CASSVGGTSAEHTQYF. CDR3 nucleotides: TGTGCCAGCAGCGTAGGTGGGACTTCAGCAGAGCATACGCAGTATTTT.

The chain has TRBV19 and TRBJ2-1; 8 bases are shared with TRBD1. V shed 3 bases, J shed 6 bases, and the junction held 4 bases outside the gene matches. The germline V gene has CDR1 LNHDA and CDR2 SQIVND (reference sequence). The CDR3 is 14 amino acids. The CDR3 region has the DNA TGTGCCAGTAGTATCGGACAGGGAATCAATGAGCAGTTCTTC. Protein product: CASSIGQGINEQFF.

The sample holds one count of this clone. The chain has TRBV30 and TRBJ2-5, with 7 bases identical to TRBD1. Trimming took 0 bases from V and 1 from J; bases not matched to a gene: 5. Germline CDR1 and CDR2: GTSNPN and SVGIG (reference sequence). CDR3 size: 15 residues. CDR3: CAWSVGGSGQETQYF. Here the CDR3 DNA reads TGTGCCTGGAGTGTAGGGGGCAGTGGCCAAGAGACCCAGTACTTC.

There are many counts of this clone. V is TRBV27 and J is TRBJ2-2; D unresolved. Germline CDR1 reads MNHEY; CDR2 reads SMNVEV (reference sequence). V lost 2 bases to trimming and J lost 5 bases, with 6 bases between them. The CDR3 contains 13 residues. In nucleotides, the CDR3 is TGTGCCAGCAGTTTAATGGAAACCGGGGAGCTGTTTTTT. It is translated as CASSLMETGELFF.

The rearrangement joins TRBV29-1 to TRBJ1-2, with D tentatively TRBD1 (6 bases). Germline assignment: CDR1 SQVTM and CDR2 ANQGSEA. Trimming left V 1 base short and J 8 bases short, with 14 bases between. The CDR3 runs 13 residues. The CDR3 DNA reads TGCAGCGTTGAAGTGTTCGCTCAGGGGGGCTACACCTTC. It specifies CSVEVFAQGGYTF.

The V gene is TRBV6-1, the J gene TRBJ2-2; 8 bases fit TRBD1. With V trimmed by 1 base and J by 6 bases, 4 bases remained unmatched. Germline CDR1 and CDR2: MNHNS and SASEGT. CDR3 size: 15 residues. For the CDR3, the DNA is TGTGCCAGCAGTGAAGGGACAGGGACACCCGGGGAGCTGTTTTTT. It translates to CASSEGTGTPGELFF.

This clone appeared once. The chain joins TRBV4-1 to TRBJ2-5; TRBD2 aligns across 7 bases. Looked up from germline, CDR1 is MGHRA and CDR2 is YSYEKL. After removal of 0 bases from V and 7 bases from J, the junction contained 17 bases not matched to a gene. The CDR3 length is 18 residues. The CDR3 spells CASSQDRGRGGSAGTQYF. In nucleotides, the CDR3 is TGCGCCAGCAGCCAAGATCGCGGCCGTGGCGGGAGCGCGGGGACCCAGTACTTC.

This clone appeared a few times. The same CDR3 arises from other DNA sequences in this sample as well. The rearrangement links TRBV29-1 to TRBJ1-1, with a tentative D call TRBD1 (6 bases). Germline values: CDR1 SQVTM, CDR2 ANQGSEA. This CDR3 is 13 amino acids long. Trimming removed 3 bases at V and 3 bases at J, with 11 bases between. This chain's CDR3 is CSVDRGGDTEAFF. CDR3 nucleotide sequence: TGCAGCGTTGACAGAGGGGGGGACACTGAAGCTTTCTTT.

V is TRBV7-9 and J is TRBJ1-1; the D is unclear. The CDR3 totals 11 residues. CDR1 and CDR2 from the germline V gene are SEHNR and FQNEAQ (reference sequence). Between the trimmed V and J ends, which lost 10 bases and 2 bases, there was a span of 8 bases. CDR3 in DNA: TGTGCCACCTTCACCAACACTGAAGCTTTCTTT. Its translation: CATFTNTEAFF.

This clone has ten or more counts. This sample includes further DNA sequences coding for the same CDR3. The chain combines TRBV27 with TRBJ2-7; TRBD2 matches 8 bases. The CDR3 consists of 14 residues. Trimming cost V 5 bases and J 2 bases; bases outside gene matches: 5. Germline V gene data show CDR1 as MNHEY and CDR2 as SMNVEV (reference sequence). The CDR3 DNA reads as TGTGCCAGCAGTAGGGCGGGAGGCACCTACGAGCAGTACTTC. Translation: CASSRAGGTYEQYF.

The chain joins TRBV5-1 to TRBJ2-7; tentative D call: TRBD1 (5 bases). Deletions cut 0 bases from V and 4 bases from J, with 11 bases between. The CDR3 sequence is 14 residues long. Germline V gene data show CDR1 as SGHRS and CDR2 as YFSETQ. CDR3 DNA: TGCGCCAGCAGCTTGGATGGACAAAAGTACGAGCAGTACTTC. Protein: CASSLDGQKYEQYF.